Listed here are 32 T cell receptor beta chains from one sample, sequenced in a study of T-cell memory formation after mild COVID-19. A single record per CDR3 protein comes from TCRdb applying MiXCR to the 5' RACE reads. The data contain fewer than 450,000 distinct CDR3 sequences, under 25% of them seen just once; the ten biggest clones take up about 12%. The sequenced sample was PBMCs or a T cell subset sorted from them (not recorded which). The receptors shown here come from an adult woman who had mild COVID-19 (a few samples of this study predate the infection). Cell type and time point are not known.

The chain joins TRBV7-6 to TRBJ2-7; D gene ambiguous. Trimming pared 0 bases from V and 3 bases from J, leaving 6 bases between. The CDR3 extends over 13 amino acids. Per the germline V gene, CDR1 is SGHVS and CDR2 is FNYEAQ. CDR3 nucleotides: TGTGCCAGCAGCTTAGCTTACGGCTACGAGCAGTACTTC. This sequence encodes CASSLAYGYEQYF.

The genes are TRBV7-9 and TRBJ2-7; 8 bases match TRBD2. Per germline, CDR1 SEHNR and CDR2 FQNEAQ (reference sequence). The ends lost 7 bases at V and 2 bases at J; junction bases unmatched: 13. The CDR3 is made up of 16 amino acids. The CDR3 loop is CASTSYGRGDTYEQYF. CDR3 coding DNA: TGTGCCAGCACCTCTTACGGGAGGGGGGATACCTACGAGCAGTACTTC.

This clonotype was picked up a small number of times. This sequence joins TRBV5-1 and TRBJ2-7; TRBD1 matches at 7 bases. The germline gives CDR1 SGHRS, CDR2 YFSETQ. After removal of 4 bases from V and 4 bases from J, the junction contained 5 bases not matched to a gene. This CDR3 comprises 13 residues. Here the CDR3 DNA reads TGCGCCAGCAGCATAGACAGGGAGTACGAGCAGTACTTC. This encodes CASSIDREYEQYF.

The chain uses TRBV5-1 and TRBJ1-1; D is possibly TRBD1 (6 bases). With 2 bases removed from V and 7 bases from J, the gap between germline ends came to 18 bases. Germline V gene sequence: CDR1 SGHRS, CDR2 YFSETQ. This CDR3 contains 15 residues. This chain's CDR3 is CASSFAGGGKGEAFF. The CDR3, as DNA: TGCGCCAGCAGCTTCGCGGGCGGGGGCAAGGGTGAAGCTTTCTTT. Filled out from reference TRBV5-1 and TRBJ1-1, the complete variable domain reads KAGVTQTPRYLIKTRGQQVTLSCSPISGHRSVSWYQQTPGQGLQFLFEYFSETQRNKGNFPGRFSGRQFSNSRSEMNVSTLELGDSALYLCASSFAGGGKGEAFFGQGTRLTVV.

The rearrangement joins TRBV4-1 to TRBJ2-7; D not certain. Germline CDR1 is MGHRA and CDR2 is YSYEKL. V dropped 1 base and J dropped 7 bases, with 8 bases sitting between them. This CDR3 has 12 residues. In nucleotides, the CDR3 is TGCGCCAGCAGCCAAGTAGGGCTTGAGCAGTACTTC. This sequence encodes CASSQVGLEQYF.

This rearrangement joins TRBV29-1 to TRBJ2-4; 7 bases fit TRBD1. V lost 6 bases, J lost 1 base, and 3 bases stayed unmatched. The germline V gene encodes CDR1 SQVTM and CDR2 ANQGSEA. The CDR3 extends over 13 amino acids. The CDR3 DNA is TGCAGCGTCACAGGGGTGGCCAAAAACATTCAGTACTTC. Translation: CSVTGVAKNIQYF.

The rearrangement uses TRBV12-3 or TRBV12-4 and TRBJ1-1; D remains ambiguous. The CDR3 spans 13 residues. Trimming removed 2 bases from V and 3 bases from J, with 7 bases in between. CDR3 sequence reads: CASSLLTYTEAFF. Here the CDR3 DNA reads TGTGCCAGCAGTTTATTGACCTACACTGAAGCTTTCTTT.

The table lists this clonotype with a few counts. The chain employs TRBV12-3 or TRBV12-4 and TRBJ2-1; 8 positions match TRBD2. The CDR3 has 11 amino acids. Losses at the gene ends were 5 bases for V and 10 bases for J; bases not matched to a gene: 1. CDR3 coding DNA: TGTGCCAGCAGTAAGCGGGGGGAGCAGTTCTTC. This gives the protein CASSKRGEQFF.

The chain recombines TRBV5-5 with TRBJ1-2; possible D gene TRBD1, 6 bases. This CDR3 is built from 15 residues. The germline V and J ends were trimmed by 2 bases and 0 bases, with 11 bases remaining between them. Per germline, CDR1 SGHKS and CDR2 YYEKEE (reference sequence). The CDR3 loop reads CASSFGDNSNYGYTF. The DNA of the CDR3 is TGTGCCAGCAGCTTTGGGGACAATTCTAACTATGGCTACACCTTC.

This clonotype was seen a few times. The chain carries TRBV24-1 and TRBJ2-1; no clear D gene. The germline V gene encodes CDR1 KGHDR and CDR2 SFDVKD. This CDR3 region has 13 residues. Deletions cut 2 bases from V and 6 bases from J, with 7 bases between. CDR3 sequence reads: CATSDSRFNEQFF. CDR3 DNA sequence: TGTGCCACCAGTGATTCCAGATTCAATGAGCAGTTCTTC.

The CDR3 coding sequence is TGTGCCAGCAGCCAAACACAGGGTTACGACACTGAAGCTTTCTTT. Translating it yields CASSQTQGYDTEAFF. The rearrangement uses TRBV11-3 and TRBJ1-1; a possible D gene is TRBD1 (6 bases). V gave up 5 bases and J gave up 3 bases, with 16 bases separating them. The CDR3 is 15 residues long. Germline lookup yields CDR1 SGHNT and CDR2 YENEEA.

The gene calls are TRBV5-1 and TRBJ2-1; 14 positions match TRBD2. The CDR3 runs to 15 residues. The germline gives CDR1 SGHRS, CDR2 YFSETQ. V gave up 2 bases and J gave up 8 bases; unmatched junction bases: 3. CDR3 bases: TGCGCCAGCAGCTTATGGACTAGCGGGGGGCATGAGCAGTTCTTC. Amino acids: CASSLWTSGGHEQFF.

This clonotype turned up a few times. Here the CDR3 reads CASRTGRASGVYTEAFF. CDR3 nucleotide sequence: TGCGCCAGCAGGACGGGGCGAGCTTCGGGGGTGTACACTGAAGCTTTCTTT. V gene TRBV4-1 combines with J gene TRBJ1-1; D is possibly TRBD1 (5 bases). The germline CDR1 and CDR2 sequences are MGHRA and YSYEKL. The CDR3 length is 17 residues. V was shortened by 6 bases and J by 3 bases, with 23 bases between the two germline ends.

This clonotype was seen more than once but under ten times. The CDR3 loop reads CSASRGLAGSGEQYF. The CDR3 DNA follows: TGCAGTGCTAGCCGGGGACTAGCGGGAAGTGGCGAGCAGTACTTC. The chain is built from TRBV20-1 and TRBJ2-7, with 13 positions matching TRBD2. Trimming cost V 3 bases and J 6 bases; bases outside gene matches: 8. The CDR3 consists of 15 residues. Germline assignment: CDR1 DFQATT and CDR2 SNEGSKA (reference sequence).

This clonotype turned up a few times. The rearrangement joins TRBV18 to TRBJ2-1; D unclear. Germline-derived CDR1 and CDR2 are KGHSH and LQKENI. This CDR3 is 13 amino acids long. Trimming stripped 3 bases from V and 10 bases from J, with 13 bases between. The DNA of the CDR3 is TGTGCCAGCTCACCCGATAGGGCGCAGGAGCAGTTCTTC. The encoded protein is CASSPDRAQEQFF.

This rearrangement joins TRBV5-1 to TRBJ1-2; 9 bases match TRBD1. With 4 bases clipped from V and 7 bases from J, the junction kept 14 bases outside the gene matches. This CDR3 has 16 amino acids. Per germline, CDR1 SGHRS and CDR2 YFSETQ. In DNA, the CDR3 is TGCGCCAGCAGCAGCTCCGCACAGGGGGCAAAGGGTGGCTACACCTTC. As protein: CASSSSAQGAKGGYTF.

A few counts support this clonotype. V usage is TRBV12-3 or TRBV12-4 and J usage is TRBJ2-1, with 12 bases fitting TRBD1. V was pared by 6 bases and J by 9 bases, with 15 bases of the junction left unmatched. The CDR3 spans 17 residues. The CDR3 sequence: CASSEPPGQGAPGEQFF. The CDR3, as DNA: TGTGCCAGCAGCGAACCCCCGGGACAGGGGGCCCCGGGTGAGCAGTTCTTC.

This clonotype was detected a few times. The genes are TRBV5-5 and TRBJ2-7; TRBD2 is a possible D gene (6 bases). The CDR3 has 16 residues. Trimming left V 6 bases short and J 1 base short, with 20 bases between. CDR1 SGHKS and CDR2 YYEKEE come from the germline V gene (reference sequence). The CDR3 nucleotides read TGTGCCAGCACCTTAGGAGGGGCAGGGTTGTCCTACGAGCAGTACTTC. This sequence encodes CASTLGGAGLSYEQYF. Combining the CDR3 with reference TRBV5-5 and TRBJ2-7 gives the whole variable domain DAGVTQSPTHLIKTRGQQVTLRCSPISGHKSVSWYQQVLGQGPQFIFQYYEKEERGRGNFPDRFSARQFPNYSSELNVNALLLGDSALYLCASTLGGAGLSYEQYFGPGTRLTVT.

The CDR3 DNA sequence: TGTGCCAGCAGCTCAATCAGGGGAAGGGAGACCCAGTACTTC. Encoded protein: CASSSIRGRETQYF. The genes are TRBV11-2 and TRBJ2-5; tentatively, D is TRBD1 (6 bases). The CDR3 sequence is 14 residues long. The V gene lost 4 bases and the J gene lost 5 bases, with 14 bases spanning the gap. The V gene's germline CDR1 is SGHAT and CDR2 FQNNGV.

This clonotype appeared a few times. Here the CDR3 reads CSARDRRQGVFANQPQHF. CDR3 DNA: TGCAGTGCTAGAGATCGAAGGCAGGGGGTATTCGCGAATCAGCCCCAGCATTTT. The rearrangement links TRBV20-1 to TRBJ1-5, with TRBD1 matching over 7 bases. The CDR3 totals 18 residues. After removal of 0 bases from V and 4 bases from J, the junction contained 15 bases not matched to a gene. The germline V gene has CDR1 DFQATT and CDR2 SNEGSKA (reference sequence).

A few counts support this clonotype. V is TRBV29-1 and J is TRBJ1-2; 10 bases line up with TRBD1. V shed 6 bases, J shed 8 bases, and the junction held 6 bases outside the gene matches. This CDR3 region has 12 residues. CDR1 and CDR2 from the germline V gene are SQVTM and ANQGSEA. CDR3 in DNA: TGCAGCGTGGAGACAGGGGGCCTCGGCTACACCTTC. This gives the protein CSVETGGLGYTF.

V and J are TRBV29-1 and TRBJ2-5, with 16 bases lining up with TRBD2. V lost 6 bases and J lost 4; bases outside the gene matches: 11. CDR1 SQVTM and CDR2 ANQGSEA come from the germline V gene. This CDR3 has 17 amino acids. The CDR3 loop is CSVNPGLAGGPRETQYF. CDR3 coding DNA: TGCAGCGTCAACCCGGGACTAGCGGGAGGGCCGAGAGAGACCCAGTACTTC.

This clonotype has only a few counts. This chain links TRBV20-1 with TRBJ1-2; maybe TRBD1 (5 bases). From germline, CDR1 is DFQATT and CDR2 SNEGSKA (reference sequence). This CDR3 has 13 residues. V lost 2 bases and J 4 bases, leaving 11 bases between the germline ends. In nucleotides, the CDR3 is TGCAGTGCTAGACTCCAAGGGGTCTATGGCTACACCTTC. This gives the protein CSARLQGVYGYTF.

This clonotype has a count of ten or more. CDR3 in DNA: TGCGCCAGCAGCTTGGCCGAGGGGAGTGAAGCTTTCTTT. It encodes CASSLAEGSEAFF. The rearrangement uses TRBV5-1 and TRBJ1-1; D is possibly TRBD1 (5 bases). The V and J ends lost 0 bases and 7 bases respectively, with 10 bases between them. The length of the CDR3 is 13 residues. The germline CDR1 and CDR2 sequences are SGHRS and YFSETQ. Using reference TRBV5-1 and TRBJ1-1 for the parts outside the CDR3, the full variable domain is KAGVTQTPRYLIKTRGQQVTLSCSPISGHRSVSWYQQTPGQGLQFLFEYFSETQRNKGNFPGRFSGRQFSNSRSEMNVSTLELGDSALYLCASSLAEGSEAFFGQGTRLTVV.

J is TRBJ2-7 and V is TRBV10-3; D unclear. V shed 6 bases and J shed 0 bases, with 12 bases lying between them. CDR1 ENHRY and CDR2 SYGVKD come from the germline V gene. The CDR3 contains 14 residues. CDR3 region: CAIRAGHTSYEQYF. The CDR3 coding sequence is TGTGCCATCAGGGCCGGGCACACCTCCTACGAGCAGTACTTC.

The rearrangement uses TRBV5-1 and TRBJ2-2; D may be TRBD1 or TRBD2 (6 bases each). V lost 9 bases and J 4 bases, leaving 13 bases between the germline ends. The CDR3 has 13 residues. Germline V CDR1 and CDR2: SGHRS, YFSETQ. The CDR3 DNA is TGCGCCATCGCGGAGGGGGTCACCGGGGAGCTGTTTTTT. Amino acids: CAIAEGVTGELFF.

For the CDR3, the DNA is TGCGCCAGCACCTATGGGAGCGGGGGAGAAGAGACCCAGTACTTC. This encodes CASTYGSGGEETQYF. The chain combines TRBV5-1 with TRBJ2-5, with 8 bases fitting TRBD2. V dropped 6 bases and J dropped 3; count of bases not matched to a gene: 10. The CDR3 extends over 15 amino acids. In germline, CDR1 is SGHRS, CDR2 YFSETQ.

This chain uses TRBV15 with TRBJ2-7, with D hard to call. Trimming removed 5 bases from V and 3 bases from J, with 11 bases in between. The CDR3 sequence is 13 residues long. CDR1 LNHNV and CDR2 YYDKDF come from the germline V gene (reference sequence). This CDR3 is CATSPSGFYEQYF. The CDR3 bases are TGTGCCACCAGCCCCTCTGGATTCTACGAGCAGTACTTC. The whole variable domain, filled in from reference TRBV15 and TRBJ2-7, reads DAMVIQNPRYQVTQFGKPVTLSCSQTLNHNVMYWYQQKSSQAPKLLFHYYDKDFNNEADTPDNFQSRRPNTSFCFLDIRSPGLGDTAMYLCATSPSGFYEQYFGPGTRLTVT.

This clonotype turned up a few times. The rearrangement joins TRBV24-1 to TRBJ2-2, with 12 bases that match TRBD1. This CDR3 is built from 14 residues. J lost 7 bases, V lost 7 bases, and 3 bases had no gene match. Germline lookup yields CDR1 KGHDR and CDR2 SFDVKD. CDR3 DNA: TGTGCCACCAGGGGACAGGGGGCTGTCGGGGAGCTGTTTTTT. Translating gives CATRGQGAVGELFF.

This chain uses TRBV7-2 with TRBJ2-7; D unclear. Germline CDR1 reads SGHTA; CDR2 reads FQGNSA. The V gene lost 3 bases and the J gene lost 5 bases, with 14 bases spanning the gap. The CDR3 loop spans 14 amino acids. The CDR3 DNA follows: TGTGCCAGCAGCTTTTCCCCACTCCTTAACGAGCAGTACTTC. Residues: CASSFSPLLNEQYF.

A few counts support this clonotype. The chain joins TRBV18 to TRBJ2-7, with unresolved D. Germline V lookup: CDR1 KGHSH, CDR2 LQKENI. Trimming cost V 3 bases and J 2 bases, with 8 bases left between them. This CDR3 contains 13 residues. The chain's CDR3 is CASSPTLTYEQYF. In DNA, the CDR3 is TGTGCCAGCTCACCGACCCTAACCTACGAGCAGTACTTC.

CDR3 sequence (DNA): TGTGCCAGCAGTGAGGACCGTTATCAGCCCCAGCATTTT. Translation: CASSEDRYQPQHF. The chain links TRBV6-1 to TRBJ1-5; unclear D gene. The CDR3 has 13 amino acids. Per germline, CDR1 MNHNS and CDR2 SASEGT. Trimming pared 3 bases from V and 5 bases from J, leaving 8 bases between.